A selection of T cell receptor beta chains follows, all from one sample in a study of shared T cell receptors in the human thymus. TCRdb keeps only in-frame clones here, not all; method: immunoSEQ multiplex PCR. Of 650,000 to 950,000 clones detected, 80% to 90% appear once; the ten largest clones hold around 0.0099%. This same sample was also taken into another study, of human thymus T cells.

The material sequenced was thymocytes. The source is a girl less than two years old with a congenital heart defect. CDR3s include the opening cysteine and the closing phenylalanine or tryptophan. The D gene is left open where the match is weak. Expanded clones are given a class, and other clones once, few, many or no size at all.

v_call: TRBV7-9
d_call: TRBD1
j_call: TRBJ2-2
cdr3_length: 15
clone_size: .
cdr3_aa: CASQSRDRVVGELFF
cdr3_nt: TGTGCCTCCCAAAGCCGGGACAGGGTCGTGGGGGAGCTGTTTTTT

v_call: TRBV29-1
d_call: TRBD2
j_call: TRBJ2-3
cdr3_length: 15
clone_size: once
cdr3_aa: CSVDGLAGEGDTQYF
cdr3_nt: TGCAGCGTTGATGGGCTAGCGGGGGAAGGTGATACGCAGTATTTT

v_call: TRBV27
d_call: .
j_call: TRBJ2-2
cdr3_length: 15
clone_size: .
cdr3_aa: CASSPYRGNTGELFF
cdr3_nt: TGTGCCAGCAGTCCGTATCGAGGGAACACCGGGGAGCTGTTTTTT

v_call: TRBV5-1
d_call: TRBD1
j_call: TRBJ2-7
cdr3_length: 17
clone_size: few
cdr3_aa: CASSSINRDRVQNEQYF
cdr3_nt: TGCGCCAGCAGCTCAATAAACCGGGACAGGGTACAGAACGAGCAGTACTTC

v_call: TRBV5-5
d_call: .
j_call: TRBJ1-4
cdr3_length: 17
clone_size: .
cdr3_aa: CASSLYSRRQINEKLFF
cdr3_nt: TGTGCCAGCAGCTTGTACTCTCGCAGACAGATAAATGAAAAACTGTTTTTT

v_call: TRBV27
d_call: .
j_call: TRBJ1-2
cdr3_length: 15
clone_size: .
cdr3_aa: CASSLEGGGTYGYTF
cdr3_nt: TGTGCCAGCAGCCTGGAGGGAGGAGGGACCTATGGCTACACCTTC

v_call: TRBV5-1
d_call: .
j_call: TRBJ1-1
cdr3_length: 15
clone_size: .
cdr3_aa: CASSLAGQLNTEAFF
cdr3_nt: TGCGCCAGCAGCTTGGCCGGACAGCTGAACACTGAAGCTTTCTTT

v_call: TRBV6-1
d_call: .
j_call: TRBJ2-7
cdr3_length: 13
clone_size: .
cdr3_aa: CASSEPDTYEQYF
cdr3_nt: TGTGCCAGCAGTGAACCCGACACCTACGAGCAGTACTTC

v_call: TRBV9
d_call: .
j_call: TRBJ2-5
cdr3_length: 14
clone_size: once
cdr3_aa: CASSQGGPRETQYF
cdr3_nt: TGTGCCAGCAGCCAGGGGGGACCGAGAGAGACCCAGTACTTC

v_call: TRBV12-5
d_call: .
j_call: TRBJ1-2
cdr3_length: 12
clone_size: few
cdr3_aa: CASESGVRGYTF
cdr3_nt: TGTGCTAGTGAATCCGGGGTAAGAGGCTACACCTTC

v_call: TRBV25-1
d_call: TRBD1
j_call: TRBJ2-7
cdr3_length: 14
clone_size: .
cdr3_aa: CASSPGTGGYEQYF
cdr3_nt: TGTGCCAGCAGTCCAGGGACAGGGGGCTACGAGCAGTACTTC

v_call: TRBV28
d_call: TRBD2
j_call: TRBJ2-3
cdr3_length: 15
clone_size: .
cdr3_aa: CASSPGLAASDTQYF
cdr3_nt: TGTGCCAGCAGTCCTGGACTAGCGGCTTCAGATACGCAGTATTTT